This T cell receptor (beta chain) was sequenced in a study of blood T cells in healthy people across ages. Study observations and caveats: Possibly, changes in expanded clonotypes were confounded because donor CMV status was unknown. It was held that the diversity estimates obtained from one million T cells were underestimates.

About this clonotype itself: The antigen is not known.

This CDR3 is built from 15 residues. Germline lookup yields CDR1 SQVTM and CDR2 ANQGSEA. V gave up 1 base and J gave up 4 bases; unmatched junction bases: 6. Using a J-beta primer mix together with a sample-barcoded 5' primer, a second PCR was run for about 6 to 12 cycles. TCRdb re-called the 5' RACE reads through MiXCR, storing one row per CDR3 protein. The data show fewer than 800,000 distinct CDR3 sequences, less than 40% seen once. The people who gave samples were healthy Caucasians from Russia, aged roughly 6 to 95. RNA extraction gave at least 5 micrograms of total RNA per sample. Sequences were obtained from blood. The sequence was obtained from a woman older than 75 in good health. The chain joins TRBV29-1 to TRBJ1-1; 10 positions agree with TRBD1. The CDR3 protein is CSVEGDRGRVTEAFF. CDR3 bases: TGCAGCGTTGAAGGGGACAGGGGACGGGTCACTGAAGCTTTCTTT.